Sequencing of this TCR beta chain was carried out in a study of blood T cells in healthy people across ages. V lost 4 bases and J 10 bases, leaving 20 bases between the germline ends. Germline assignment: CDR1 SGHDN and CDR2 FVKESK. The CDR3 is 15 amino acids. In this sample, this clonotype turned up a few times. A second PCR, run for 7 to 11 cycles, used a sample-barcoded 5' primer plus a J-beta primer mix. TCRdb ran MiXCR on the 5' RACE reads and lists one entry per CDR3 protein. The sample includes around 990,000 distinct CDR3 sequences, less than 25% seen only once; the top ten take approximately 0.71%. These data were likewise used in another study, on T cells of mothers and their children.

V gene TRBV14 combines with J gene TRBJ2-1; D gene uncertain. Source material: blood. The receptor was isolated from a girl between 2 and 10 years old in good health. The CDR3 DNA sequence: TGTGCCAGCAGCCCCCCCGACTTTGACGGGTACGAGCAGTTCTTC. Translating it yields CASSPPDFDGYEQFF. The full variable domain, with the rest looked up from reference TRBV14 and TRBJ2-1, is EAGVTQFPSHSVIEKGQTVTLRCDPISGHDNLYWYRRVMGKEIKFLLHFVKESKQDESGMPNNRFLAERTGGTYSTLKVQPAELEDSGVYFCASSPPDFDGYEQFFGPGTRLTVL.